What follows are 7 T cell receptor beta chains derived from one specimen sequenced in a study of tumor and adjacent non-tumor tissue in lung cancer. Three rounds of nested PCR, following a modified ARM-PCR protocol, produced the TCRbeta library. One entry per CDR3 protein results from TCRdb running MiXCR on the multiplex PCR reads. Here the sample spans around 39,000 distinct CDR3 sequences, about three fifths being singletons. RNA was extracted from bulk tissue without any cell sorting. This non-tumor lung sample came from over 3 cm beyond the tumor edge. The sequencing sample was made of distant non-tumor lung tissue. These receptors were collected from a man aged 50 to 60 with non-small cell lung cancer.

About this clonotype: Since the CDR3 does not end with the conserved phenylalanine or tryptophan, this likely comes from a read error. No DNA is shown, since the ends of the CDR3 on it are uncertain; the CDR3 is the one TCRdb lists. V is TRBV6-1 and J is TRBJ2-7; TRBD2, the D gene given by the table, was not confirmed from the DNA. The CDR3 spans 16 residues, counting both ends. Germline CDR1 reads MNHNS; CDR2 reads SASEGT. The CDR3 spells CASSDRLAGHYYERYS.

This clonotype came up once. One junction end disagrees with the germline gene, perhaps due to a read error. The chain has TRBV6-5 and TRBJ2-1; 10 bases agree with TRBD2. CDR3 size: 16 residues. CDR1 MNHEY and CDR2 SVGAGI come from the germline V gene. CDR3 sequence (DNA): TGTGCCAGCAGTAAGACTAGCGGGCCCTCCTACAATGAGCAGTTCTTT. As protein: CASSKTSGPSYNEQFF.

As regards this clonotype: The junction shows a germline mismatch at one end, possibly a read error. V gene TRBV29-1 combines with J gene TRBJ2-1; 10 nucleotides line up with TRBD2. Germline V gene data show CDR1 as SQVTM and CDR2 as ANQGSEA. The CDR3 runs 15 residues. The CDR3 DNA reads TGCAGCGTTGGACTTCGAGCGGGAGGGCAGAACGAGCATTTCTTC. Protein product: CSVGLRAGGQNEHFF.

Comment on this clonotype: A junction boundary mismatches the germline segment, possibly from a read error. The V gene is TRBV11-2, the J gene TRBJ2-7, with 8 nucleotides matching TRBD1. The V gene's germline CDR1 is SGHAT and CDR2 FQNNGV. The CDR3 has 15 residues. CDR3 bases: TGTGCCAACAGCTTAGTCGGGACAGGTTACGGCGAGCAGTACTTC. Translating gives CANSLVGTGYGEQYF.

Comments on this clonotype: A much larger clone differs from this one at a single base, so this may be a read error. The CDR3 protein is CAIDWGVHTGELFF. The CDR3 DNA reads TGTGCCATCGATTGGGGAGTACACACCGGGGAGCTGTTTTTT. The chain has TRBV10-3 and TRBJ2-2; TRBD2 is a possible D gene (5 bases). The CDR3 length is 14 residues. V was pared by 8 bases and J by 3 bases, with 13 bases between. CDR1 and CDR2 (germline): ENHRY, SYGVKD.

Of note for this clonotype: Since a much larger clone is just one base distant, this may be a read error. The CDR3 does not close with the conserved phenylalanine or tryptophan, likely indicating a read error. The gene calls are TRBV28 and TRBJ1-5; 9 bases are a match to TRBD1. CDR1 MDHEN and CDR2 SYDVKM come from the germline V gene. The CDR3 covers 13 residues. V lost 11 bases, J lost 4 bases, and 6 bases stayed unmatched. CDR3 in DNA: TGTGCCGGCCAAGGGACAGGGAATCAGCCCCAGCATTCT. Encoded protein: CAGQGTGNQPQHS.

The rearrangement joins TRBV4-2 to TRBJ1-1; D unresolved. The CDR3 consists of 15 residues. V was shortened by 7 bases and J by 6 bases, with 21 bases between the two germline ends. From germline, CDR1 is LGHNA and CDR2 YNFKEQ. CDR3 in amino acids: CASNRREVPVSEAFF. The DNA of the CDR3 is TGTGCCAGCAACCGCCGGGAGGTCCCAGTCTCTGAAGCTTTCTTT.